This record looks at one T cell receptor (beta chain) sequence and its context. Its antigen is still unknown. Within one base of it there is no much larger clone, and no base qualities were kept. This entry belongs to a study of cytotoxic CD8 clonotypes in ibrutinib-treated CLL (dated by TCRdb to about 2021). Notes on the research overall: The cohort had about ten relapsed/refractory and 15 treatment-naive patients; roughly 17 were IGHV unmutated. Responses were partial in 24 patients and complete in 2; after median around 72 months follow-up, roughly 14 stayed in remission and roughly twelve progressed. Response samples were taken after a median of roughly 12 months on treatment, ranging from roughly 6 to 36 months. An average of approximately 260,000 productive templates and 80,000 to 100,000 productive rearrangements was obtained per sample. Of the 90 or so participants in the trial, about 25 had longitudinal samples available. Cryopreserved peripheral blood mononuclear cells were collected at three points: before therapy, at response, and at either sustained remission or disease progression. Patients were still on ibrutinib when every remission and progressive disease sample was collected. What the authors observed across the whole study: Clonality increased at ibrutinib response, stayed stable in sustained remission, and fell back toward baseline at progression. Public clonotypes were rare and either shrank or stayed stable during treatment, and the rise in clonality at ibrutinib response reflected expansion of private clonotypes. Sampling times were not matched between sustained-remission and progressing patients, and lymph node repertoires were not studied. Baseline clonality was found to be higher than that of age-matched healthy donors and was strongly correlated with circulating CD8+ T-cell counts.

A MiSeq instrument was used for deep resolution sequencing, which targeted depths ranging from 1 in 1 million up to 1 in 200,000 T cells, with coverage averaging 10x for each clonotype. TCR beta libraries were generated with the immunoSEQ hsTCRB Kit. As for the authors' bioinformatics: ImmunoSEQ Data Assistant and ImmunoSEQ Analyzer were used for data analysis, and V, D and J genes were assigned according to IMGT definitions. Clonality, which ranges from 0 to 1, was calculated by subtracting the normalized Shannon entropy of productive rearrangement frequencies from one. Only overrepresented clonotypes making up at least 0.05% of each patient's repertoire were included in the public clonotype analysis. About a dozen age-matched healthy donor repertoires from immuneACCESS served as clonality controls. TCRdb retrieved this table from immuneACCESS and kept in-frame rearrangements only. Not all clones are present; in checked studies, unresolved V genes account for under half, and no reason is known for the remainder. For V, J and clone size, that table is used; D and trimming come from the DNA. The sample profile shows 100,000 to 150,000 clones; approximately 85% of them were found once. The ten largest clones capture roughly 2% of the sample.

The time point label of this sample denotes: approximately 25 months on ibrutinib. Roughly 2 micrograms of genomic DNA were extracted from cryopreserved PBMCs for TCR beta library preparation. Longitudinal blood samples from CLL patients on ibrutinib monotherapy underwent high-throughput TCR beta sequencing. Patients were enrolled in a phase 2 open-label single-center ibrutinib monotherapy trial. The CDR1 and CDR2 encoded by the germline V gene are LGHNA and YNFKEQ. Counted from cysteine to phenylalanine, this CDR3 has 17 amino acids. The only DNA kept is the CDR3, 51 bases in frame from the first base. Here V drops 1 base and J drops 0 bases, and the junction holds 7 bases not matched to any gene.

The clonotype comes from a human donor with chronic lymphocytic leukemia. The chain uses TRBV4-2 and TRBJ2-7; the junction holds 9 bases that match TRBD2. The specimen was PBMCs, collected after 24 months of ibrutinib treatment. The CDR3 amino acid sequence is: CASSQVVGSGSSYEQYF. Read as DNA, the sequence is TGTGCCAGCAGCCAAGTGGTCGGTAGCGGGAGCTCCTACGAGCAGTACTTC.